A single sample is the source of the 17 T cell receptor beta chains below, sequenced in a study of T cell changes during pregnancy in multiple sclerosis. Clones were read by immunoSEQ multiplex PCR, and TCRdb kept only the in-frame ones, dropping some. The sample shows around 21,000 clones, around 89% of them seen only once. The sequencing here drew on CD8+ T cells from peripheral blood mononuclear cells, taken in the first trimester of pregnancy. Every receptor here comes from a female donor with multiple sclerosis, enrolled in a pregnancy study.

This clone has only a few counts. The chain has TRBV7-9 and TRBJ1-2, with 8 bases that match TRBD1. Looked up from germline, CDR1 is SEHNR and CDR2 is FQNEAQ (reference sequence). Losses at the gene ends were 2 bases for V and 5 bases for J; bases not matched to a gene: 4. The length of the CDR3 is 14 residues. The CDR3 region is CASSLRDRPYGYTF. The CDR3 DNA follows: TGTGCCAGCAGCTTAAGGGACAGGCCATATGGCTACACCTTC.

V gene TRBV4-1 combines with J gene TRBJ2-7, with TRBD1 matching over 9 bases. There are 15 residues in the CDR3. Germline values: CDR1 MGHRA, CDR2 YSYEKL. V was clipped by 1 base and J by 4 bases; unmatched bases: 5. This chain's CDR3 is CASSQAGQGTYEQYF. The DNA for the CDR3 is TGCGCCAGCAGCCAAGCGGGACAGGGAACTTACGAGCAGTACTTC.

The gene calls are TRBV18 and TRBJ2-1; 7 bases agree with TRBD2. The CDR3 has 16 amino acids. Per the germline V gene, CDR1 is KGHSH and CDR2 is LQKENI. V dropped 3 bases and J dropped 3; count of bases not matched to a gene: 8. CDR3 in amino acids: CASSPGGLGIYNEQFF. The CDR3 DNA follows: TGTGCCAGCTCACCCGGCGGACTAGGGATCTACAATGAGCAGTTCTTC.

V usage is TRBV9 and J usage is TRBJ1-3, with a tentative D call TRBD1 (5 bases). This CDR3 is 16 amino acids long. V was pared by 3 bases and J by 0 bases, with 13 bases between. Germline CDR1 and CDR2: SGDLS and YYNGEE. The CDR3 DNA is TGTGCCAGCAGCGGACAGCACTTGATCTCTGGAAACACCATATATTTT. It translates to CASSGQHLISGNTIYF. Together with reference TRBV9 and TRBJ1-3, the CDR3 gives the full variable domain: DSGVTQTPKHLITATGQRVTLRCSPRSGDLSVYWYQQSLDQGLQFLIQYYNGEERAKGNILERFSAQQFPDLHSELNLSSLELGDSALYFCASSGQHLISGNTIYFGEGSWLTVV.

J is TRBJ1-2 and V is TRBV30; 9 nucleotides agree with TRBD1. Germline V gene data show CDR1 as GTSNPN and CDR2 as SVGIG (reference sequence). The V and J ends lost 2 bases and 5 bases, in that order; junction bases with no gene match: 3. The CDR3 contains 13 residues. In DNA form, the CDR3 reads TGTGCCTGGAGTACCGGGACAGGGTATGGCTACACCTTC. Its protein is CAWSTGTGYGYTF. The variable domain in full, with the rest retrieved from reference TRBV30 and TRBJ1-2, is SQTIHQWPATLVQPVGSPLSLECTVEGTSNPNLYWYRQAAGRGLQLLFYSVGIGQISSEVPQNLSASRPQDRQFILSSKKLLLSDSGFYLCAWSTGTGYGYTFGSGTRLTVV.

CDR3 bases: TGTGCCAGCAGTTACGACGGAGCCTTGAACACCGGGGAGCTGTTTTTT. It yields the protein CASSYDGALNTGELFF. The rearrangement joins TRBV6-5 to TRBJ2-2; D remains unclear. The germline gives CDR1 MNHEY, CDR2 SVGAGI. V was cut by 2 bases and J by 1 base, with 11 bases left in between. This CDR3 spans 16 amino acids.

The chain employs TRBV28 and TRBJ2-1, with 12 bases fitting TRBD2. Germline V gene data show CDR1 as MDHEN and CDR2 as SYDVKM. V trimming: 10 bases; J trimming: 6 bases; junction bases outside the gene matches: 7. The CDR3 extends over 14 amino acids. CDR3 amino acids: CATLAGGPGNEQFF. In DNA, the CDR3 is TGTGCCACCCTAGCGGGAGGGCCGGGCAATGAGCAGTTCTTC.

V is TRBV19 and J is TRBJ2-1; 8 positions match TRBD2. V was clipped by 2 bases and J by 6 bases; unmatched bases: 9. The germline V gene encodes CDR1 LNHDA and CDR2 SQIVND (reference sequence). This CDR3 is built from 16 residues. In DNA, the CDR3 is TGTGCCAGTAGTATAAGGGATGGGAGCGGGGGCAATGAGCAGTTCTTC. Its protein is CASSIRDGSGGNEQFF.

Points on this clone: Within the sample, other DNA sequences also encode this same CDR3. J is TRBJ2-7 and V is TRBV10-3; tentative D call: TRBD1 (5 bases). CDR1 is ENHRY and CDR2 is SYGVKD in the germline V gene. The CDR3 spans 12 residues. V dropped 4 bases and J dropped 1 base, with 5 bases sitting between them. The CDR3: CAISGQSYEQYF. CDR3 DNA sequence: TGTGCCATCAGTGGACAGTCCTACGAGCAGTACTTC.

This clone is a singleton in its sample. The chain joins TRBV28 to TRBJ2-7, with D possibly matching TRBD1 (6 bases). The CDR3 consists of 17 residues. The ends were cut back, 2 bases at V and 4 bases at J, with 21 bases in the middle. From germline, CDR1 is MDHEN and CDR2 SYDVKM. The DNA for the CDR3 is TGTGCCAGCAGTTTACAAATTGGGGGCTTGACCCGGTACGAGCAGTACTTC. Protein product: CASSLQIGGLTRYEQYF.

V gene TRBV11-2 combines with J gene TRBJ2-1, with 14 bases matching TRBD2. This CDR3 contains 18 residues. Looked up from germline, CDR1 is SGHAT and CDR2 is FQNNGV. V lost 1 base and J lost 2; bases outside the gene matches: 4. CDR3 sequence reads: CASSLGTSGGRPYNEQFF. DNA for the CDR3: TGTGCCAGCAGCTTAGGGACTAGCGGGGGGAGGCCCTACAATGAGCAGTTCTTC.

The CDR3: CASSQVSYEQYF. The DNA for the CDR3 is TGTGCCAGCAGCCAAGTTTCATACGAGCAGTACTTC. The chain employs TRBV14 and TRBJ2-7; D ambiguous. Germline V gene sequence: CDR1 SGHDN, CDR2 FVKESK. V lost 1 base and J lost 4, with 5 bases in between. CDR3 size: 12 residues.

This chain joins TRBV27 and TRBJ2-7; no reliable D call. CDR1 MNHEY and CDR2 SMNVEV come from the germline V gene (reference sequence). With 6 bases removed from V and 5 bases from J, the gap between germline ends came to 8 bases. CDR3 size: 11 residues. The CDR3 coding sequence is TGTGCCAGCAGCTTCTTAGACGAGCAGTACTTC. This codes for CASSFLDEQYF.

The CDR3, as DNA: TGCGCCAGCAGCCCCCTAGCGGGACTACACGGTGAGCAGTTCTTC. Translated: CASSPLAGLHGEQFF. The gene calls are TRBV5-1 and TRBJ2-1; 9 bases agree with TRBD2. Trimming removed 4 bases from V and 9 bases from J; junction bases left unmatched: 11. The CDR3 totals 15 residues. Germline V gene lookup returns CDR1 SGHRS and CDR2 YFSETQ.

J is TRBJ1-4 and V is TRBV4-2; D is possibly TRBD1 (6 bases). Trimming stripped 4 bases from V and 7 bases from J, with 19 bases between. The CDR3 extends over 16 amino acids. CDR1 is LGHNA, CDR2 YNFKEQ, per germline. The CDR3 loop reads CASSLDRTVISEKLFF. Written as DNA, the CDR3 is TGTGCCAGCAGCCTAGACCGGACAGTAATAAGTGAAAAACTGTTTTTT.

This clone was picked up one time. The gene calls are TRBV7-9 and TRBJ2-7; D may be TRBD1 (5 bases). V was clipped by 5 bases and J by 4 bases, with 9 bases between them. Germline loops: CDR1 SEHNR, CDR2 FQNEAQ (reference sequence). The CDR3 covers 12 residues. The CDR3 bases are TGTGCCAGCAGCCCGTCAGGGTACGAGCAGTACTTC. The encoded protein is CASSPSGYEQYF. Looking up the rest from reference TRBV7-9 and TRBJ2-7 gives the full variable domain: DTGVSQNPRHKITKRGQNVTFRCDPISEHNRLYWYRQTLGQGPEFLTYFQNEAQLEKSRLLSDRFSAERPKGSFSTLEIQRTEQGDSAMYLCASSPSGYEQYFGPGTRLTVT.

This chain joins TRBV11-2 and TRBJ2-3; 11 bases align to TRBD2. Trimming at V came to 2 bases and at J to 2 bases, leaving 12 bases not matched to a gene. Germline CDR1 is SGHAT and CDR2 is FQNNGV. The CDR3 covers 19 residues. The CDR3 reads CASSLQGLAGGPFTDTQYF. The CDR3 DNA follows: TGTGCCAGCAGCTTACAGGGTCTAGCGGGAGGCCCGTTCACAGATACGCAGTATTTT.